Each of the 17 T cell receptor beta chains below was sequenced from the same sample in a study of cytomegalovirus exposure and HLA in healthy donors. Sequencing was performed with immunoSEQ multiplex PCR; in TCRdb, only in-frame clones are kept and a portion is missing. Here the sample spans 130,000 to 150,000 clones, 80% to 90% being singletons. What was sequenced was PBMCs. These receptors were collected from a young man in good health and CMV-seropositive.

The chain couples TRBV15 to TRBJ2-7; possibly TRBD1 for D (6 bases). Germline assignment: CDR1 LNHNV and CDR2 YYDKDF (reference sequence). There are 14 residues in the CDR3. The germline V and J ends were trimmed by 0 bases and 2 bases, with 8 bases remaining between them. The CDR3 reads CATSRDGQTYEQYF. The CDR3 nucleotides read TGTGCCACCAGCAGAGATGGACAGACCTACGAGCAGTACTTC.

Regarding this clone: This sample also contains other DNA sequences that code for the same CDR3. The V gene is TRBV19, the J gene TRBJ1-5; D remains unclear. The germline V gene encodes CDR1 LNHDA and CDR2 SQIVND (reference sequence). V lost 3 bases and J 0 bases, leaving 3 bases between the germline ends. CDR3 length: 13 residues. CDR3: CASSISSNQPQHF. The CDR3 DNA reads TGTGCCAGTAGTATCTCTAGCAATCAGCCCCAGCATTTT. Supplemented by reference TRBV19 and TRBJ1-5, the full variable domain reads DGGITQSPKYLFRKEGQNVTLSCEQNLNHDAMYWYRQDPGQGLRLIYYSQIVNDFQKGDIAEGYSVSREKKESFPLTVTSAQKNPTAFYLCASSISSNQPQHFGDGTRLSIL.

The chain has TRBV15 and TRBJ1-1; TRBD1 matches at 7 bases. The CDR3 totals 14 residues. Germline values: CDR1 LNHNV, CDR2 YYDKDF (reference sequence). With V trimmed by 1 base and J by 4 bases, 3 bases remained unmatched. CDR3 DNA: TGTGCCACCAGCAGAGGCCAGGGGGTCACTGAAGCTTTCTTT. Its translation is CATSRGQGVTEAFF.

This clone appeared many times. This chain uses TRBV5-6 with TRBJ2-7; 15 nucleotides match TRBD2. The junction had 8 bases not matched to a gene; V was cut back by 2 bases and J by 2 bases. Per the germline V gene, CDR1 is SGHDT and CDR2 is YYEEEE. The CDR3 has 18 amino acids. The CDR3 loop is CASSLRTSGRVGAYEQYF. The CDR3 DNA reads TGTGCCAGCAGCTTACGGACTAGCGGGAGGGTGGGAGCCTACGAGCAGTACTTC.

The chain combines TRBV18 with TRBJ2-3; TRBD1 is a possible D gene (5 bases). The CDR3 covers 15 residues. The ends were cut back, 4 bases at V and 0 bases at J, with 11 bases in the middle. Germline V gives CDR1 KGHSH, CDR2 LQKENI. The CDR3 DNA is TGTGCCAGCTCACGCGACAGAGCTAGCACAGATACGCAGTATTTT. It is translated as CASSRDRASTDTQYF.

The V call is TRBV28, the J call TRBJ1-2; a weak D match, TRBD1 (6 bases). The CDR3 is 16 residues long. Trimming left V 1 base short and J 4 bases short, with 16 bases between. Germline CDR1 reads MDHEN; CDR2 reads SYDVKM. In DNA, the CDR3 is TGTGCCAGCAGTTTATATCGGGACCTACAGGGCTATGGCTACACCTTC. Its protein is CASSLYRDLQGYGYTF.

V gene TRBV7-9 combines with J gene TRBJ1-2; 8 bases match TRBD1. The CDR3 consists of 13 residues. The V segment lost 5 bases and the J segment 6 bases; nucleotides outside the gene matches: 5. Germline V gene sequence: CDR1 SEHNR, CDR2 FQNEAQ (reference sequence). The CDR3 is CASSLDRVNGYTF. CDR3 in DNA: TGTGCCAGCAGCCTGGACAGGGTTAATGGCTACACCTTC.

The chain uses TRBV6-1 and TRBJ2-3, with 8 positions matching TRBD2. V dropped 10 bases and J dropped 5; count of bases not matched to a gene: 8. The length of the CDR3 is 13 residues. Germline assignment: CDR1 MNHNS and CDR2 SASEGT. The CDR3 DNA reads TGTGCCACCCTCGCGGGGGGAAGAGATACGCAGTATTTT. Translated, it gives CATLAGGRDTQYF.

V usage is TRBV6-6 and J usage is TRBJ2-1; 11 nucleotides agree with TRBD2. This CDR3 spans 15 amino acids. Germline-derived CDR1 and CDR2 are MNHNY and SVGAGI (reference sequence). V lost 7 bases, J lost 3 bases, and 5 bases stayed unmatched. This CDR3 is CASTLTSGGYNEQFF. Here the CDR3 DNA reads TGTGCCAGCACCTTAACTAGCGGGGGCTACAATGAGCAGTTCTTC.

This chain connects TRBV9 to TRBJ2-7; TRBD2 matches at 9 bases. The V gene end was trimmed by 3 bases and the J gene end by 0 bases; junction bases not matched to a gene: 4. Germline CDR1 reads SGDLS; CDR2 reads YYNGEE. The CDR3 loop spans 15 amino acids. Here the CDR3 reads CASSGSGGISYEQYF. The DNA for the CDR3 is TGTGCCAGCAGCGGAAGCGGGGGGATCTCCTACGAGCAGTACTTC.

V usage is TRBV19 and J usage is TRBJ1-5; TRBD1 matches at 8 bases. CDR1 LNHDA and CDR2 SQIVND come from the germline V gene (reference sequence). V lost 2 bases and J lost 9; bases outside the gene matches: 9. The CDR3 loop spans 15 amino acids. CDR3 loop: CASSIKPADRGPQHF. Here the CDR3 DNA reads TGTGCCAGTAGTATAAAACCAGCCGACAGGGGGCCCCAGCATTTT.

Here the CDR3 reads CASSPGTGRINYGYTF. The CDR3 bases are TGTGCCAGCTCCCCGGGGACAGGGCGAATTAACTATGGCTACACCTTC. The J gene is TRBJ1-2, the V gene TRBV18; 9 bases are a match to TRBD1. The CDR3 runs to 16 residues. Per the germline V gene, CDR1 is KGHSH and CDR2 is LQKENI. J lost 1 base, V lost 6 bases, and 9 bases had no gene match.

The chain joins TRBV4-1 to TRBJ1-5, with unresolved D. The V gene's germline CDR1 is MGHRA and CDR2 YSYEKL. Trimming took 4 bases from V and 10 from J, leaving 17 bases between them. This CDR3 spans 14 amino acids. The CDR3: CASSRDRMTFPQHF. CDR3 DNA: TGCGCCAGCAGCCGAGACCGGATGACTTTTCCCCAGCATTTT.

The genes are TRBV6-6 and TRBJ2-1; 8 bases match TRBD2. The V and J ends lost 0 bases and 2 bases, in that order; junction bases with no gene match: 3. The CDR3 spans 16 residues. Germline V lookup: CDR1 MNHNY, CDR2 SVGAGI (reference sequence). The CDR3: CASSYSKLAAYNEQFF. The CDR3 DNA sequence: TGTGCCAGCAGTTACTCGAAACTAGCGGCCTACAATGAGCAGTTCTTC.

The chain is built from TRBV6-5 and TRBJ1-3; 7 positions agree with TRBD1. The germline gives CDR1 MNHEY, CDR2 SVGAGI. With V trimmed by 0 bases and J by 4 bases, 3 bases remained unmatched. The CDR3 totals 15 residues. The CDR3 here is CASSYSAGGGNTIYF. In DNA, the CDR3 is TGTGCCAGCAGTTACTCTGCAGGGGGAGGAAACACCATATATTTT.

This chain links TRBV9 with TRBJ2-2, with TRBD2 matching 10 bases. The CDR3 runs 15 residues. CDR1 and CDR2 (germline): SGDLS, YYNGEE. V lost 0 bases, J lost 6 bases, and 2 bases stayed unmatched. CDR3 DNA sequence: TGTGCCAGCAGCGTAGCCAGCGGGGGGGCCGGGGAGCTGTTTTTT. Its translation: CASSVASGGAGELFF. Filled out from reference TRBV9 and TRBJ2-2, the complete variable domain reads DSGVTQTPKHLITATGQRVTLRCSPRSGDLSVYWYQQSLDQGLQFLIQYYNGEERAKGNILERFSAQQFPDLHSELNLSSLELGDSALYFCASSVASGGAGELFFGEGSRLTVL.

CDR3: CAISDRVYEQYF. CDR3 nucleotides: TGTGCCATCAGTGACAGGGTCTACGAGCAGTACTTC. The chain is built from TRBV10-3 and TRBJ2-7; possibly TRBD1 for D (5 bases). Germline CDR1 ENHRY, CDR2 SYGVKD. V lost 3 bases to trimming and J lost 3 bases, with 6 bases between them. This CDR3 contains 12 residues.